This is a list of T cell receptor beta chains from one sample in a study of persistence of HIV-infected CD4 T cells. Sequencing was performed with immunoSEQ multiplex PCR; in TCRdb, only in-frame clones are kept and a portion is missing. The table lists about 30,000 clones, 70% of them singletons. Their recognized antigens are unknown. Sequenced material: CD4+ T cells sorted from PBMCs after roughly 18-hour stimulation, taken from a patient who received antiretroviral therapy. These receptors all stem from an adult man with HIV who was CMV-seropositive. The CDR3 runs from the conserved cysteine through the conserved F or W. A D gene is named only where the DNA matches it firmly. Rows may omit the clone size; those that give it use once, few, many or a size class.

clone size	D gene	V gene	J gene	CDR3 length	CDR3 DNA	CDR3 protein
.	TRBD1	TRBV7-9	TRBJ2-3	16	TGTGCCAGCAGCCCGGGGACAGGGAGAGGCACAGATACGCAGTATTTT	CASSPGTGRGTDTQYF
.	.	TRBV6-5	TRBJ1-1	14	TGTGCCAGCAGTTACTCGGGAGCTAACACTGAAGCTTTCTTT	CASSYSGANTEAFF
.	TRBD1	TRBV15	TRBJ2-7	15	TGTGCCACCAGCAGAGAGGGGACAGAGTTCTACGAGCAGTACTTC	CATSREGTEFYEQYF
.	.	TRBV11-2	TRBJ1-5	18	TGTGCCAGCAGCTTAGATAGAATAGGCAGGGCGGGTGGTCAGCCCCAGCATTTT	CASSLDRIGRAGGQPQHF
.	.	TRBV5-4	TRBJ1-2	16	TGTGCCAGCAGCTTGGACCCTTTATCCCCTTTCTATGGCTACACCTTC	CASSLDPLSPFYGYTF
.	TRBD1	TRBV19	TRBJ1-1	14	TGTGCCAGTAGTCAAGGGGGACAGAGCACTGAAGCTTTCTTT	CASSQGGQSTEAFF
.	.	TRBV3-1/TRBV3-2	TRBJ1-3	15	TGTGCCAGCAGCCAAGTTGGGACGGCTGGAAACACCATATATTTT	CASSQVGTAGNTIYF
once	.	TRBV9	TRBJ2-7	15	TGTGCCAGCAGCGTAGGATGGGAACGTAGGAACGAGCAGTACTTC	CASSVGWERRNEQYF
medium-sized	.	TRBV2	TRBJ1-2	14	TGTGCCAGCAGTGTTGAGAGGGGTGGCTATGGCTACACCTTC	CASSVERGGYGYTF
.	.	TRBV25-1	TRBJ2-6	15	TGTGCCAGCACTAACGGGGGCTCTGGGGCCAACGTCCTGACTTTC	CASTNGGSGANVLTF
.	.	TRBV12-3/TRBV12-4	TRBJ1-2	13	TGTGCCAGCAGCATAGGAGGGGGGGATGGCTACACCTTC	CASSIGGGDGYTF
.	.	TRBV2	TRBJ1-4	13	TGTGCCAGCAATTTGGGACAAAATGAAAAACTGTTTTTT	CASNLGQNEKLFF
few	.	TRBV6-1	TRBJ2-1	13	TGTGCCGGGCGGACGGGAACTTGGGATGAGCAGTTCTTC	CAGRTGTWDEQFF
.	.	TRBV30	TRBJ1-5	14	TGTGCCTGGAGTCCAGGTGGAAGCAATCAGCCCCAGCATTTT	CAWSPGGSNQPQHF
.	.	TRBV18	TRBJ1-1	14	TGTGCCAGCTCCTCCCTGTCGGAGGCCTCTGATGCTTTCTTT	CASSSLSEASDAFF
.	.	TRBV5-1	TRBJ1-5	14	TGCGCCAGCAGCTTAGGGAGGGTGAATCAGCCCCAGCATTTT	CASSLGRVNQPQHF
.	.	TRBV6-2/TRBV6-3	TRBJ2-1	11	TGTGCCAGCAGTTCCCGGAGTGAGCAGTTCTTC	CASSSRSEQFF
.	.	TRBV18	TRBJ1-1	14	TGTGCCAGCTCACCAATCCAGGGCGACACTGAAGCTTTCTTT	CASSPIQGDTEAFF
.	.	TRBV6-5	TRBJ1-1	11	TGTGCCAGCAGTTCGTACACTGAAGCTTTCTTT	CASSSYTEAFF
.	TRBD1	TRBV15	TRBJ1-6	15	TGTGCCACCAGCAGGACAGGGGGTGGTCGTTCACCCCTCCACTTT	CATSRTGGGRSPLHF
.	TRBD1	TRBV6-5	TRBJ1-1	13	TGTGCCAGCAGTTACCCGGGACAGGGAGAAGCTTTCTTT	CASSYPGQGEAFF
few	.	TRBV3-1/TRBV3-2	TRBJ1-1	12	TGTGCCAGCAGTCTATCTCAGGGAGGAGCTTTCTTT	CASSLSQGGAFF
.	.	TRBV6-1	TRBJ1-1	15	TGTGCCAGCAGTGAAGACCCTCTCATCAACACTGAAGCTTTCTTT	CASSEDPLINTEAFF
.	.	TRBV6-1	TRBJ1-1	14	TGTGCCAGCAGTGAATTTTCCCAAAACACTGAAGCTTTCTTT	CASSEFSQNTEAFF
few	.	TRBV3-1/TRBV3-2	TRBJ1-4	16	TGTGCCAGCAGCCAGGGAAAGAGCCTAGTGAATGAAAAACTGTTTTTT	CASSQGKSLVNEKLFF
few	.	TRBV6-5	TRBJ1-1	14	TGTGCCAGCAGGTACAGGGACTTGAACACTGAAGCTTTCTTT	CASRYRDLNTEAFF
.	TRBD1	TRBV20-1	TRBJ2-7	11	TGCAGTGCGCACAGGGGAAGGGAGCAGTACTTC	CSAHRGREQYF
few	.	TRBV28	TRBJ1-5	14	TGTGCCAGCCGCCTATATCGAGGCAATCAGCCCCAGCATTTT	CASRLYRGNQPQHF
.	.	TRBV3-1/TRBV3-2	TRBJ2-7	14	TGTGCCAGCAGCCAGCCGGGACCGTCCTACGAGCAGTACTTC	CASSQPGPSYEQYF